The 20 T cell receptor beta chains reported below all come from one sample, sequenced in a study of blood T cell repertoires in COVID-19. Repertoires were generated with immunoSEQ multiplex PCR, while TCRdb's copy carries only in-frame clones and drops some. Of 50,000 to 65,000 clones in the sample, about 74% are singletons; the top ten hold 28%. Sequencing was carried out using peripheral blood. The source of these receptors is a woman aged 80 or older with acute or convalescent COVID-19.

V usage is TRBV21-1 and J usage is TRBJ1-4. TRBV21-1 corresponds to a pseudogene. The CDR3 has 16 amino acids. The CDR3 sequence is CASSGPGSPDGEKLFF. DNA of the CDR3: TGTGCCAGCAGCGGCCCGGGAAGCCCGGATGGGGAAAAACTGTTTTTT.

This clone was found a few times. The chain is built from TRBV15 and TRBJ2-1, with 16 positions matching TRBD2. This CDR3 has 19 amino acids. V shed 3 bases and J 6 bases; nucleotides not matched to a gene: 11. Germline values: CDR1 LNHNV, CDR2 YYDKDF (reference sequence). The CDR3 DNA is TGTGCCACCAGCAGGGGGGTAGGGACTAGCGGGAGGGCCCGCAATGAGCAGTTCTTC. Its translation: CATSRGVGTSGRARNEQFF.

This clone appeared once. The chain carries TRBV11-3 and TRBJ2-7; 8 bases are a match to TRBD1. The V and J ends lost 2 bases and 4 bases, in that order; junction bases with no gene match: 4. The CDR3 is 14 amino acids. Looked up from germline, CDR1 is SGHNT and CDR2 is YENEEA. DNA of the CDR3: TGTGCCAGCAGCTTACAGGGGGCTATGTACGAGCAGTACTTC. This gives the protein CASSLQGAMYEQYF.

This clone was counted a few times. The chain recombines TRBV14 with TRBJ2-1; D uncertain. Germline V gene sequence: CDR1 SGHDN, CDR2 FVKESK. Trimming took 6 bases from V and 5 from J, leaving 8 bases between them. The CDR3 has 12 amino acids. CDR3 coding DNA: TGTGCCAGCAGTTACTTAGACAATGAGCAGTTCTTC. Translating it yields CASSYLDNEQFF.

The V gene is TRBV18, the J gene TRBJ2-1; 12 bases align to TRBD2. Germline CDR1 reads KGHSH; CDR2 reads LQKENI. This CDR3 spans 16 amino acids. The J segment lost 0 bases and the V segment lost 3 bases, leaving 0 bases of the junction unmatched. The CDR3 loop reads CASSPTSGGSYNEQFF. DNA for the CDR3: TGTGCCAGCTCACCGACTAGCGGGGGCTCCTACAATGAGCAGTTCTTC. Complete variable domain (other parts from reference TRBV18 and TRBJ2-1): NAGVMQNPRHLVRRRGQEARLRCSPMKGHSHVYWYRQLPEEGLKFMVYLQKENIIDESGMPKERFSAEFPKEGPSILRIQQVVRGDSAAYFCASSPTSGGSYNEQFFGPGTRLTVL.

The rearrangement links TRBV2 to TRBJ2-5; TRBD2 might be the D (6 bases). This CDR3 comprises 13 residues. Trimming cost V 6 bases and J 5 bases, with 13 bases left between them. The germline CDR1 and CDR2 sequences are SNHLY and FYNNEI. CDR3 sequence: CASSWTTRETQYF. CDR3 nucleotides: TGTGCCAGCAGCTGGACTACTAGGGAGACCCAGTACTTC.

The gene calls are TRBV7-9 and TRBJ2-2; TRBD2 matches at 8 bases. V lost 10 bases and J lost 5; bases outside the gene matches: 12. The germline V gene encodes CDR1 SEHNR and CDR2 FQNEAQ (reference sequence). The CDR3 extends over 15 amino acids. This CDR3 is CATRTGLVTTGELFF. In DNA form, the CDR3 reads TGTGCCACTCGGACGGGACTAGTGACAACCGGGGAGCTGTTTTTT.

This rearrangement joins TRBV6-2 or TRBV6-3 to TRBJ2-7, with TRBD1 matching 7 bases. This CDR3 is 17 amino acids long. Losses at the gene ends were 2 bases for V and 6 bases for J; bases not matched to a gene: 16. In germline, CDR1 is MNHEY, CDR2 SVGEGT. CDR3 loop: CASSYPGQAISVGEQYF. Here the CDR3 DNA reads TGTGCCAGCAGTTACCCCGGACAGGCGATCAGCGTGGGCGAGCAGTACTTC.

The chain recombines TRBV29-1 with TRBJ1-1; maybe TRBD1 (5 bases). CDR3 size: 13 residues. Germline V lookup: CDR1 SQVTM, CDR2 ANQGSEA. The CDR3 DNA is TGCAGTCTATCGGGGGGGAGGGGCACTGAAGCTTTCTTT. It codes for CSLSGGRGTEAFF.

V gene TRBV7-2 combines with J gene TRBJ2-1; 7 bases are a match to TRBD2. Germline V gives CDR1 SGHTA, CDR2 FQGNSA. V lost 5 bases, J lost 2 bases, and 6 bases stayed unmatched. The CDR3 length is 15 residues. CDR3 sequence: CASSLLASPYNEQFF. CDR3 in DNA: TGTGCCAGCAGCCTACTAGCGTCCCCCTACAATGAGCAGTTCTTC. Drawing the rest from reference TRBV7-2 and TRBJ2-1, the complete variable domain is GAGVSQSPSNKVTEKGKDVELRCDPISGHTALYWYRQSLGQGLEFLIYFQGNSAPDKSGLPSDRFSAERTGGSVSTLTIQRTQQEDSAVYLCASSLLASPYNEQFFGPGTRLTVL.

The CDR3 spells CASRTGTSGSNEQFF. CDR3 DNA sequence: TGTGCCAGCAGGACCGGGACTAGCGGGAGTAATGAGCAGTTCTTC. The chain links TRBV7-8 to TRBJ2-1, with TRBD2 matching 14 bases. CDR1 is SGHVS and CDR2 is FQNEAQ in the germline V gene. This CDR3 is 15 amino acids long. The J segment lost 7 bases and the V segment lost 6 bases, leaving 5 bases of the junction unmatched.

V gene TRBV10-3 combines with J gene TRBJ1-5; maybe TRBD1 (6 bases). Trimming took 10 bases from V and 4 from J, leaving 11 bases between them. The CDR3 runs 12 residues. Germline values: CDR1 ENHRY, CDR2 SYGVKD. The CDR3 DNA is TGTGCCACGCGACAGGATAATCAGCCCCAGCATTTT. It encodes CATRQDNQPQHF.

The CDR3 DNA sequence: TGTGCCAGTAGTAACGACGCACGGAGTGCAACTAATGAAAAACTGTTTTTT. It is translated as CASSNDARSATNEKLFF. The chain employs TRBV19 and TRBJ1-4, with D uncertain. The V end was cut by 4 bases, the J end by 0 bases, with 15 bases between. The CDR3 has 17 residues. Germline values: CDR1 LNHDA, CDR2 SQIVND (reference sequence).

J is TRBJ2-3 and V is TRBV9, with 9 bases matching TRBD2. The germline V gene encodes CDR1 SGDLS and CDR2 YYNGEE. The CDR3 sequence is 17 residues long. V was clipped by 4 bases and J by 5 bases; unmatched bases: 14. The CDR3 sequence: CASSPLFAAGGGDTQYF. Here the CDR3 DNA reads TGTGCCAGCAGCCCACTTTTCGCAGCGGGAGGTGGAGATACGCAGTATTTT.

The V gene is TRBV11-2, the J gene TRBJ2-7; TRBD2 might be the D (5 bases). With 3 bases removed from V and 6 bases from J, the gap between germline ends came to 18 bases. CDR3 size: 15 residues. Germline CDR1 reads SGHAT; CDR2 reads FQNNGV. The CDR3 spells CASSFEGFIGAEQYF. CDR3 sequence (DNA): TGTGCCAGCAGCTTTGAGGGTTTTATAGGCGCCGAGCAGTACTTC.

The sample holds a few counts of this clone. The J gene is TRBJ1-1, the V gene TRBV27; perhaps TRBD1 as D (5 bases). This CDR3 contains 13 residues. V was clipped by 6 bases and J by 2 bases, with 10 bases between them. Per the germline V gene, CDR1 is MNHEY and CDR2 is SMNVEV (reference sequence). The CDR3 sequence is CASRGWGNTEAFF. The CDR3 bases are TGTGCCAGCAGAGGGTGGGGCAACACTGAAGCTTTCTTT.

In its sample, this clone was seen a few times. The DNA for the CDR3 is TGTGCCAGCAGTTACGAGGGGGCGGTTTCACCCCTCCACTTT. It encodes CASSYEGAVSPLHF. V usage is TRBV6-5 and J usage is TRBJ1-6; the match to TRBD1 covers 7 bases. CDR1 and CDR2 (germline): MNHEY, SVGAGI. There are 14 residues in the CDR3. The V and J ends lost 2 bases and 9 bases, in that order; junction bases with no gene match: 4.

The J gene is TRBJ2-1, the V gene TRBV6-5; maybe TRBD2 (5 bases). CDR3 length: 14 amino acids. Germline CDR1 reads MNHEY; CDR2 reads SVGAGI. V was shortened by 4 bases and J by 9 bases, with 16 bases between the two germline ends. CDR3 bases: TGTGCCAGCAGTTCCCGGGATCCGAGGGCTGAGCAGTTCTTC. It yields the protein CASSSRDPRAEQFF.

This sequence joins TRBV19 and TRBJ1-1, with D uncertain. Trimming pared 5 bases from V and 1 base from J, leaving 17 bases between. Germline V gene lookup returns CDR1 LNHDA and CDR2 SQIVND (reference sequence). This CDR3 is built from 16 residues. CDR3 sequence (DNA): TGTGCCAGTAGTCCCGAACTTTCCATGTGGAACACTGAAGCTTTCTTT. This codes for CASSPELSMWNTEAFF.

The chain couples TRBV3-1 (or the pseudogene TRBV3-2) to TRBJ2-5, with D tentatively TRBD2 (6 bases). The CDR3 length is 14 residues. CDR1 and CDR2 from the germline V gene are LGHDT and YNNKEL (reference sequence). V lost 4 bases to trimming and J lost 6 bases, with 15 bases between them. The CDR3 coding sequence is TGTGCCAGCAGCCGGTCGGAGGGGAGGAAGACCCAGTACTTC. Translation gives CASSRSEGRKTQYF.